One and the same sample provided the 16 T cell receptor beta chains below, sequenced in a study of blood T cell repertoires in COVID-19. The protocol was immunoSEQ multiplex PCR, while the TCRdb copy is restricted to in-frame clones and leaves out a portion. Of approximately 230,000 clones in the sample, roughly 90% were seen once. The source material was PBMCs or T cells enriched from blood (not recorded which). The receptors stem from a woman in her thirties who had recovered from COVID-19.

Ten or more counts support this clone. The rearrangement links TRBV4-1 to TRBJ1-4; 10 positions agree with TRBD1. Looked up from germline, CDR1 is MGHRA and CDR2 is YSYEKL. V gave up 4 bases and J gave up 5 bases; unmatched junction bases: 7. The CDR3 has 16 amino acids. The CDR3 nucleotides read TGCGCCAGCAGCCCTACGGACAGGGGGGAAAATGAAAAACTGTTTTTT. This translates into CASSPTDRGENEKLFF.

The V gene is TRBV5-4, the J gene TRBJ2-7; TRBD2 agrees at 8 bases. V gave up 2 bases and J gave up 0 bases; unmatched junction bases: 7. The CDR3 contains 16 residues. From germline, CDR1 is SGHNT and CDR2 YYREEE (reference sequence). CDR3 DNA sequence: TGTGCCAGCAGCTTTCGAGTAGCGGGAAGCTCCTACGAGCAGTACTTC. Protein sequence: CASSFRVAGSSYEQYF.

This clone was recorded once. CDR3 loop: CASSHPGTGNSPLHF. The CDR3 nucleotides are TGCGCCAGCAGCCATCCCGGGACAGGGAATTCACCCCTCCACTTT. This sequence joins TRBV4-3 and TRBJ1-6, with TRBD1 matching 9 bases. The CDR3 loop spans 15 amino acids. V shed 3 bases and J 7 bases; nucleotides not matched to a gene: 4. Looked up from germline, CDR1 is LGHNA and CDR2 is YSLEER.

This chain connects TRBV21-1 to TRBJ2-7; TRBD1 is the table's D call, not checked against the DNA. TRBV21-1 counts as a pseudogene. The CDR3 loop spans 16 amino acids. CDR3 DNA: TGTGCCAGCAGCACGTCACCGGGACAGATCCTCTACGAGCAGTACTTC. Its translation: CASSTSPGQILYEQYF.

The chain joins TRBV28 to TRBJ1-2; no clear D gene. Trimming cost V 1 base and J 7 bases, with 16 bases left between them. The CDR3 spans 15 residues. The germline V gene encodes CDR1 MDHEN and CDR2 SYDVKM. The CDR3 DNA sequence: TGTGCCAGCAGTTTATCCTTGGACGTGAGCGGTGGCTACACCTTC. Translated, it gives CASSLSLDVSGGYTF.

This clone was seen a few times. The chain links TRBV2 to TRBJ1-1, with D maybe TRBD1 (6 bases). Germline CDR1 reads SNHLY; CDR2 reads FYNNEI. CDR3 length: 14 amino acids. V dropped 1 base and J dropped 2 bases, with 8 bases sitting between them. CDR3 protein: CASSEDRVNTEAFF. The CDR3 coding sequence is TGTGCCAGCAGTGAAGACAGGGTTAACACTGAAGCTTTCTTT.

V and J are TRBV19 and TRBJ2-7; 10 bases align to TRBD1. This CDR3 spans 16 amino acids. J lost 3 bases, V lost 5 bases, and 10 bases had no gene match. Germline V gene sequence: CDR1 LNHDA, CDR2 SQIVND (reference sequence). CDR3 in amino acids: CASSGRQGALVYEQYF. The CDR3 DNA reads TGTGCCAGTAGTGGAAGACAGGGGGCGTTGGTCTACGAGCAGTACTTC.

The chain uses TRBV7-3 and TRBJ2-7, with TRBD2 as a possible D gene (7 bases). Trimming left V 5 bases short and J 3 bases short, with 14 bases between. Germline V gene sequence: CDR1 SGHTA, CDR2 FQGTGA. The CDR3 runs to 14 residues. The CDR3 DNA sequence: TGTGCCAGCAGCGAGGGGGGGAAGGACTACGAGCAGTACTTC. Residues: CASSEGGKDYEQYF. Full variable domain (outside the CDR3, taken from reference TRBV7-3 and TRBJ2-7): GAGVSQTPSNKVTEKGKYVELRCDPISGHTALYWYRQSLGQGPEFLIYFQGTGAADDSGLPNDRFFAVRPEGSVSTLKIQRTERGDSAVYLCASSEGGKDYEQYFGPGTRLTVT.

The V call is TRBV7-2, the J call TRBJ2-5, with 7 nucleotides matching TRBD2. The V gene end was trimmed by 5 bases and the J gene end by 1 base; junction bases not matched to a gene: 4. The CDR3 sequence is 14 residues long. Looked up from germline, CDR1 is SGHTA and CDR2 is FQGNSA. The DNA of the CDR3 is TGTGCCAGCAGCCTGGGGGGGAGCCAAGAGACCCAGTACTTC. Protein sequence: CASSLGGSQETQYF.

The rearrangement joins TRBV4-3 to TRBJ2-6; TRBD2 matches at 10 bases. Trimming took 4 bases from V and 1 from J; bases not matched to a gene: 4. CDR1 is LGHNA and CDR2 is YSLEER in the germline V gene. The CDR3 totals 17 residues. The CDR3 DNA is TGCGCCAGCAGCCCGGGACTAGCGTCATCTGGGGCCAACGTCCTGACTTTC. Translating gives CASSPGLASSGANVLTF.

The V call is TRBV14, the J call TRBJ2-5; 7 bases agree with TRBD1. This CDR3 region has 16 residues. The junction had 10 bases not matched to a gene; V was cut back by 2 bases and J by 4 bases. Germline CDR1 and CDR2: SGHDN and FVKESK. Here the CDR3 DNA reads TGTGCCAGCAGCCAACCCTCGACAGGGCGTGGAGAGACCCAGTACTTC. This codes for CASSQPSTGRGETQYF.

The chain joins TRBV9 to TRBJ1-3; possible D gene TRBD1, 5 bases. The CDR3 is 19 amino acids. Trimming removed 1 base from V and 0 bases from J, with 20 bases in between. Per the germline V gene, CDR1 is SGDLS and CDR2 is YYNGEE. The CDR3 is CASSVNRAGPSNSGNTIYF. The CDR3 DNA reads TGTGCCAGCAGCGTAAATCGGGCAGGGCCGTCCAACTCTGGAAACACCATATATTTT.

The chain uses TRBV28 and TRBJ1-1; TRBD1 matches at 7 bases. Germline V lookup: CDR1 MDHEN, CDR2 SYDVKM. This CDR3 spans 14 amino acids. V was clipped by 6 bases and J by 1 base; unmatched bases: 5. Written as DNA, the CDR3 is TGTGCCAGCAGCGCCGACAGGGAGAACACTGAAGCTTTCTTT. Its protein product is CASSADRENTEAFF.

This clone was recorded only once. An end of the junction does not agree with germline; a read error may underlie this. Here the CDR3 reads CASSVAGGDETQYF. The CDR3 nucleotides read TGTGCCAGCAGCGTAGCAGGGGGAGATGAGACCCAGTACTTC. The chain recombines TRBV7-2 with TRBJ2-5, with 7 positions matching TRBD1. In germline, CDR1 is SGHTA, CDR2 FQGNSA. The CDR3 runs 14 residues.

V is TRBV24-1 and J is TRBJ1-5, with TRBD1 matching 9 bases. The J segment lost 5 bases and the V segment lost 7 bases, leaving 11 bases of the junction unmatched. CDR1 is KGHDR, CDR2 SFDVKD, per germline. The CDR3 totals 16 residues. The CDR3: CATSRTGVGEDQPQHF. CDR3 DNA sequence: TGTGCCACCAGCCGGACAGGGGTTGGCGAAGATCAGCCCCAGCATTTT.

This chain uses TRBV6-5 with TRBJ1-4; D is ambiguous. Trimming took off 4 bases at V and 4 bases at J, with 7 bases between the two ends. This CDR3 has 13 residues. CDR1 MNHEY and CDR2 SVGAGI come from the germline V gene. CDR3 in DNA: TGTGCCAGCAGTTGGGCGAGTAATGAAAAACTGTTTTTT. Protein sequence: CASSWASNEKLFF.